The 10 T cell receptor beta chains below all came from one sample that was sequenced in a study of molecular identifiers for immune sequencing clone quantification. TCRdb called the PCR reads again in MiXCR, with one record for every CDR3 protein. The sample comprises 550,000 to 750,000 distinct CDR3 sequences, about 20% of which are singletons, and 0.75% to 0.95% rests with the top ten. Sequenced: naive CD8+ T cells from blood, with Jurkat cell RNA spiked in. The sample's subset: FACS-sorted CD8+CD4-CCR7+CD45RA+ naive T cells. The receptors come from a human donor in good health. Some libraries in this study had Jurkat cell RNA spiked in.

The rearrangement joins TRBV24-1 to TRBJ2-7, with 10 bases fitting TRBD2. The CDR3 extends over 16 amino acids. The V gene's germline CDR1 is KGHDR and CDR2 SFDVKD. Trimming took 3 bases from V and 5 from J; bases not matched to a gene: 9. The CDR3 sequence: CATSDVTSGNLHEQYF. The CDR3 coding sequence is TGTGCCACCAGTGATGTTACTAGCGGGAATCTCCACGAGCAGTACTTC.

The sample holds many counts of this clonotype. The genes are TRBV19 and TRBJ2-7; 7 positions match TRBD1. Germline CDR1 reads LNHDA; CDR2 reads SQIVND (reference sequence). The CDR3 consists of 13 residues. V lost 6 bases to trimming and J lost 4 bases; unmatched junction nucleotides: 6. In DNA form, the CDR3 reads TGTGCCAGTAGCGGTCCCAGGGGGTACGAGCAGTACTTC. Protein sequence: CASSGPRGYEQYF.

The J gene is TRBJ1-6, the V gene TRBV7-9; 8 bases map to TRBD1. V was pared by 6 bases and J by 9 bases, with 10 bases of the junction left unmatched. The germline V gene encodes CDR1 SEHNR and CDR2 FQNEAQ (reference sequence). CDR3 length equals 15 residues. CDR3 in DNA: TGTGCCAGCAGTCCCCCGGAGACAGGGGTTTCACCCCTCCACTTT. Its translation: CASSPPETGVSPLHF. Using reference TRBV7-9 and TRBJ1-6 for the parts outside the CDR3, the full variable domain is DTGVSQNPRHKITKRGQNVTFRCDPISEHNRLYWYRQTLGQGPEFLTYFQNEAQLEKSRLLSDRFSAERPKGSFSTLEIQRTEQGDSAMYLCASSPPETGVSPLHFGNGTRLTVT.

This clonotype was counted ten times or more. The CDR3 sequence is CASSSGLAVFSYEQYF. The DNA of the CDR3 is TGTGCCAGCAGCTCCGGACTAGCGGTATTCTCCTACGAGCAGTACTTC. V and J are TRBV7-9 and TRBJ2-7; 10 nucleotides agree with TRBD2. There are 16 residues in the CDR3. The J segment lost 0 bases and the V segment lost 4 bases, leaving 6 bases of the junction unmatched. Looked up from germline, CDR1 is SEHNR and CDR2 is FQNEAQ (reference sequence).

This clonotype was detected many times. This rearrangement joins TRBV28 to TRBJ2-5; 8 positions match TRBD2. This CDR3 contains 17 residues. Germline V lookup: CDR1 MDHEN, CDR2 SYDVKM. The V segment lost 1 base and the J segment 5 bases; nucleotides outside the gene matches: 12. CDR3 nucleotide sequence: TGTGCCAGCAGTTTATTACTCGCGGGAGGCCGAGCGGAGACCCAGTACTTC. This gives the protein CASSLLLAGGRAETQYF. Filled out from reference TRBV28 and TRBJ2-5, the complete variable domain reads DVKVTQSSRYLVKRTGEKVFLECVQDMDHENMFWYRQDPGLGLRLIYFSYDVKMKEKGDIPEGYSVSREKKERFSLILESASTNQTSMYLCASSLLLAGGRAETQYFGPGTRLLVL.

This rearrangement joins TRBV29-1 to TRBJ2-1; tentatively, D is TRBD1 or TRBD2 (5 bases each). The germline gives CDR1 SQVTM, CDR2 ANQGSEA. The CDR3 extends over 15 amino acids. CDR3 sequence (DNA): TGCAACGTGGAAGGGACCGAGTTATCCTACAATGAGCAGTTCTTC. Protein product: CNVEGTELSYNEQFF.

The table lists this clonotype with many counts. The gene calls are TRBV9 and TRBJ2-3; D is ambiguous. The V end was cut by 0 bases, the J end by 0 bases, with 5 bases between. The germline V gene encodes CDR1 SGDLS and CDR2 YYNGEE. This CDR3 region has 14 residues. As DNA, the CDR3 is TGTGCCAGCAGCGTAGTAGGGAGCACAGATACGCAGTATTTT. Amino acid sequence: CASSVVGSTDTQYF.

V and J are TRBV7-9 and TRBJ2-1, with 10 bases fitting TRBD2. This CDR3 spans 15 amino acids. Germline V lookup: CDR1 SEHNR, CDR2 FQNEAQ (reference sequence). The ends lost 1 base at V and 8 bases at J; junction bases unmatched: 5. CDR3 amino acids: CASSLVAGGLDEQFF. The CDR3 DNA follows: TGTGCCAGCAGCTTAGTAGCGGGGGGCCTTGATGAGCAGTTCTTC.

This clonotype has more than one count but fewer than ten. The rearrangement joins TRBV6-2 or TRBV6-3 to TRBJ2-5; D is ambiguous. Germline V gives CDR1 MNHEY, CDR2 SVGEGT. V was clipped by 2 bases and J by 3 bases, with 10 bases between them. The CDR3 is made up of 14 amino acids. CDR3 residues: CASSYLHRKETQYF. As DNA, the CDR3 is TGTGCCAGCAGTTACCTACATAGGAAAGAGACCCAGTACTTC.

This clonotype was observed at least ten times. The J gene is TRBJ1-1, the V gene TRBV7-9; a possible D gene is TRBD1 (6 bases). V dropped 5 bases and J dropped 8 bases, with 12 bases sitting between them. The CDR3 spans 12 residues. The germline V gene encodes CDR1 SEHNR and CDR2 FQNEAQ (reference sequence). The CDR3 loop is CASSTTGAEAFF. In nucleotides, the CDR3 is TGTGCCAGCAGCACGACAGGCGCCGAAGCTTTCTTT.